Detailed here is one T cell receptor beta chain. Its antigen remains unidentified. A much bigger clone sits one base away, suggesting this may be a read error. This entry comes from a study of lung T cells in sarcoidosis with Löfgren's syndrome. About the research overall: Löfgren's syndrome patients were the main repertoire analysis focus. General study points: Shared TRAV12-1 and TRBV2 CDR3 motifs across Löfgren's syndrome patients reportedly suggested public CD4+ TCRs. The most expanded V genes in Löfgren's patients were reportedly TRAV12-1 and TRBV2.

Germline CDR1 and CDR2: SQVTM and ANQGSEA. Trimming cost V 8 bases and J 4 bases; bases outside gene matches: 6. The CDR3 runs 14 residues. TCRdb used MiXCR to reprocess the reads, holding one entry per CDR3 protein. The data hold over 1,000 distinct CDR3 sequences, with roughly 22% observed a single time. Sequenced: CD4+ T cells from PBMCs. The chain couples TRBV29-1 to TRBJ2-5; 14 bases fit TRBD2. This sequence originates from a human donor with sarcoidosis (Löfgren's syndrome or another form), or a control subject (not recorded which). The chain's CDR3 is CSFRGLAGAETQYF. The CDR3 DNA reads as TGCAGCTTTCGGGGACTAGCGGGAGCAGAGACCCAGTACTTC.